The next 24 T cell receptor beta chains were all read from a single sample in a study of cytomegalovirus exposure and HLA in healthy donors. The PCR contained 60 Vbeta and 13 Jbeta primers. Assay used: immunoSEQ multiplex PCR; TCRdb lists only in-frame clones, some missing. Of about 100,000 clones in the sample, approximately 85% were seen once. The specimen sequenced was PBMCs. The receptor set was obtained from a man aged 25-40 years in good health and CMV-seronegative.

In DNA, the CDR3 is TGTGGAGATGAAAAACTGTTTTTT. Protein product: CGDEKLFF. The genes are TRBV30 and TRBJ1-4; no reliable D call. Germline CDR1 reads GTSNPN; CDR2 reads SVGIG (reference sequence). The CDR3 is 8 amino acids. The full variable domain, in which reference TRBV30 and TRBJ1-4 provide the parts outside the CDR3, is SQTIHQWPATLVQPVGSPLSLECTVEGTSNPNLYWYRQAAGRGLQLLFYSVGIGQISSEVPQNLSASRPQDRQFILSSKKLLLSDSGFYLCGDEKLFFGSGTQLSVL.

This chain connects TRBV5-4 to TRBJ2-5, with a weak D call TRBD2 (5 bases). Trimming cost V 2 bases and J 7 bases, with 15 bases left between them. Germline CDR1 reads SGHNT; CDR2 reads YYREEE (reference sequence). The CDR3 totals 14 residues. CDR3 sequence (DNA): TGTGCCAGCAGCTTACCGGACCGGGGTGCGACCCAGTACTTC. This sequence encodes CASSLPDRGATQYF. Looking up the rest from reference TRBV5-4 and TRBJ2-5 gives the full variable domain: ETGVTQSPTHLIKTRGQQVTLRCSSQSGHNTVSWYQQALGQGPQFIFQYYREEENGRGNFPPRFSGLQFPNYSSELNVNALELDDSALYLCASSLPDRGATQYFGPGTRLLVL.

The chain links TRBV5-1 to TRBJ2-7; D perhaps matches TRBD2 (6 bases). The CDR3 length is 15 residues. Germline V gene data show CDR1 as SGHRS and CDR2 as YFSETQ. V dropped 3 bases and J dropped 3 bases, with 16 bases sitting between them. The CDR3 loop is CASSSNAGLDYEQYF. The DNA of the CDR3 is TGCGCCAGCAGCTCGAACGCGGGGTTGGACTACGAGCAGTACTTC.

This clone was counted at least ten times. CDR3 sequence: CASSPDSYGYTF. Here the CDR3 DNA reads TGTGCCAGCAGCCCGGACAGCTATGGCTACACCTTC. The V and J genes are TRBV7-9 and TRBJ1-2; D perhaps matches TRBD1 (6 bases). The V and J ends lost 5 bases and 4 bases respectively, with 8 bases between them. This CDR3 spans 12 amino acids. The germline V gene has CDR1 SEHNR and CDR2 FQNEAQ (reference sequence).

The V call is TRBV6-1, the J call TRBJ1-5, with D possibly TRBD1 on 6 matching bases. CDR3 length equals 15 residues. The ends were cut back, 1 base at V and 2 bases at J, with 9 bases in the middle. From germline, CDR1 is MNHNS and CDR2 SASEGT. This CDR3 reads CASSEGRTGNQPQHF. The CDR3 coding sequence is TGTGCCAGCAGTGAAGGTAGGACAGGCAATCAGCCCCAGCATTTT.

CDR3: CASSQEVFGGYNEQFF. The CDR3 coding sequence is TGTGCCAGCAGCCAAGAAGTTTTCGGGGGGTACAATGAGCAGTTCTTC. The gene calls are TRBV14 and TRBJ2-1, with 7 bases lining up with TRBD2. Germline V gene data show CDR1 as SGHDN and CDR2 as FVKESK. Trimming removed 0 bases from V and 4 bases from J; junction bases left unmatched: 6. This CDR3 has 16 amino acids.

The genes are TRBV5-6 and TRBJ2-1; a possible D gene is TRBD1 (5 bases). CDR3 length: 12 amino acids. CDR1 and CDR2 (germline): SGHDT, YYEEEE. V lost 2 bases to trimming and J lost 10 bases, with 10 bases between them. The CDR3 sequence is CASSLQADEQFF. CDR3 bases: TGTGCCAGCAGCTTACAGGCAGACGAGCAGTTCTTC.

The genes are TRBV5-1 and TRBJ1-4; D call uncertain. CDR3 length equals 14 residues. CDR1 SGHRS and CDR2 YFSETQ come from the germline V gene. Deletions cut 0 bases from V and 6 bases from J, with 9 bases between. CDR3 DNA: TGCGCCAGCAGCTTGGGTCGCGGGGATGAAAAACTGTTTTTT. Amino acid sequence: CASSLGRGDEKLFF.

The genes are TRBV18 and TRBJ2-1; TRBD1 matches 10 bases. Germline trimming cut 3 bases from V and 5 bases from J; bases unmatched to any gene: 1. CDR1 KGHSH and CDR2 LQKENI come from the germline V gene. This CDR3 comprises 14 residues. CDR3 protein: CASSPGTGDNEQFF. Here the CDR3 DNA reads TGTGCCAGCTCACCCGGGACAGGGGACAATGAGCAGTTCTTC.

The CDR3 DNA reads as TGCGCCAGCAGCCAAGCTGCGAGTTCGAACACCGGGGAGCTGTTTTTT. Residues: CASSQAASSNTGELFF. The chain has TRBV4-3 and TRBJ2-2; no firm D call. V gave up 1 base and J gave up 0 bases, with 9 bases separating them. Germline V gene sequence: CDR1 LGHNA, CDR2 YSLEER. The CDR3 consists of 16 residues.

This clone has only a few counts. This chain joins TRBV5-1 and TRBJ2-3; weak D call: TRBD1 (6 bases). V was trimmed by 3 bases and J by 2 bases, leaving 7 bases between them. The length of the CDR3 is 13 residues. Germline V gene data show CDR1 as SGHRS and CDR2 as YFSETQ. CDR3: CASSSGVTDTQYF. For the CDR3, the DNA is TGCGCCAGCAGCTCAGGGGTCACAGATACGCAGTATTTT.

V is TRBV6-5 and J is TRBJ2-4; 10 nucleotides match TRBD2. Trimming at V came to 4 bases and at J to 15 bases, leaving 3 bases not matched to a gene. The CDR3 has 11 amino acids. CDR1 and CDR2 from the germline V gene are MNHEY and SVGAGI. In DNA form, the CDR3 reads TGTGCCAGCAGTTTTAGCGGGAGGCTGTACTTC. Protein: CASSFSGRLYF.

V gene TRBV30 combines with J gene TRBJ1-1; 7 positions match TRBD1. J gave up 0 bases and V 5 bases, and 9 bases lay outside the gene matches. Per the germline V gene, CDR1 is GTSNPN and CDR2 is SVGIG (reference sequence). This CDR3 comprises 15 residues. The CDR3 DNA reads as TGTGCCTGGGTAGCGACAGGGCGTCTGAACACTGAAGCTTTCTTT. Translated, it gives CAWVATGRLNTEAFF.

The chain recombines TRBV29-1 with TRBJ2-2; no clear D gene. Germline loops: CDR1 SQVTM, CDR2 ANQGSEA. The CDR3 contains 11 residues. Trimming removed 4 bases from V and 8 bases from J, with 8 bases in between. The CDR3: CSVASGGELFF. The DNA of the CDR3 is TGCAGCGTTGCTTCAGGTGGGGAGCTGTTTTTT.

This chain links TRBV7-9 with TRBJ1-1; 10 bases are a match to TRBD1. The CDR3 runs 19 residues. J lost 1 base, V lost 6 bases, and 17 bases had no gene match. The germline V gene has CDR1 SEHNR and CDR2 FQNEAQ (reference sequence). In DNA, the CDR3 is TGTGCCAGCAGACCAAATCCGGGACAGGGGAAGGAATGGAACACTGAAGCTTTCTTT. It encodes CASRPNPGQGKEWNTEAFF.

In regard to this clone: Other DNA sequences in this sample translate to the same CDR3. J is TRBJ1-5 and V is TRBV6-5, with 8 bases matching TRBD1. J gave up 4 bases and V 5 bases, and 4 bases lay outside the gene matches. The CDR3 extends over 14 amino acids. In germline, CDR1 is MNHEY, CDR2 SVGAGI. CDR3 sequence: CASSLGQGNQPQHF. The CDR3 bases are TGTGCCAGCAGTCTTGGACAGGGTAATCAGCCCCAGCATTTT.

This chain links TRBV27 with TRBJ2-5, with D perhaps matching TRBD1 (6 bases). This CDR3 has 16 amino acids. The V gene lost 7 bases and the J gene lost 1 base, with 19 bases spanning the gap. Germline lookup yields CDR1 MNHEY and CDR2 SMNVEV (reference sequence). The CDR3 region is CASNHPNRVAQETQYF. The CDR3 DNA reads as TGTGCCAGCAACCATCCGAACAGGGTAGCCCAAGAGACCCAGTACTTC.

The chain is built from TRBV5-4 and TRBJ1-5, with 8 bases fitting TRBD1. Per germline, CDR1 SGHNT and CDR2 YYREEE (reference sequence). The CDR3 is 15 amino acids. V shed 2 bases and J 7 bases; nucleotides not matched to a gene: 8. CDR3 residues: CASSLEDRAGQPQHF. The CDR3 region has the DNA TGTGCCAGCAGCTTAGAGGACAGGGCGGGCCAGCCCCAGCATTTT.

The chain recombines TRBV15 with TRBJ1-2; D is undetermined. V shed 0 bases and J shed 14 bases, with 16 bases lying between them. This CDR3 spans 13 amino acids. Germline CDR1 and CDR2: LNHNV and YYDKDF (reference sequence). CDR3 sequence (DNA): TGTGCCACCAGCAGAGATCCGGGGTCTTCGTCTACCTTC. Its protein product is CATSRDPGSSSTF.

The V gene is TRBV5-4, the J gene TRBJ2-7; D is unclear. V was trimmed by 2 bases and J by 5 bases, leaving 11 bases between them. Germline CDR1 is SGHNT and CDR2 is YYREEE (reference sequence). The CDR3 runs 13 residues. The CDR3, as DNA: TGTGCCAGCAGCTTTGGTGGCAGCGACGAGCAGTACTTC. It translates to CASSFGGSDEQYF.

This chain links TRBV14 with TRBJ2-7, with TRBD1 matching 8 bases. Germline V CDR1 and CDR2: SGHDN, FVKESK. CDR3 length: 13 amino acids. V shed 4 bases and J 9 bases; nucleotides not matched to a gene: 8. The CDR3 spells CASSLGTGIVQYF. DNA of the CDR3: TGTGCCAGCAGCCTCGGGACAGGTATCGTGCAGTACTTC. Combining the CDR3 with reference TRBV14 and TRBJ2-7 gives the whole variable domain EAGVTQFPSHSVIEKGQTVTLRCDPISGHDNLYWYRRVMGKEIKFLLHFVKESKQDESGMPNNRFLAERTGGTYSTLKVQPAELEDSGVYFCASSLGTGIVQYFGPGTRLTVT.

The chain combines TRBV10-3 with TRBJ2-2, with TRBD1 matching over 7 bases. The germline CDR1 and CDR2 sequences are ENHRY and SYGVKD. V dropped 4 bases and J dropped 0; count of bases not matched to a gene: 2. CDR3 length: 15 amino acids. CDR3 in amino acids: CAISGQGANTGELFF. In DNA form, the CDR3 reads TGTGCCATCAGTGGGCAGGGGGCGAACACCGGGGAGCTGTTTTTT.

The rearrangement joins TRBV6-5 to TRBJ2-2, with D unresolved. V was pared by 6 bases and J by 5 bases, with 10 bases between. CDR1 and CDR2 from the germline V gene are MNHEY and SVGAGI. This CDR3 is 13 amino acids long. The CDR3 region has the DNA TGTGCCAGCAGCCAGCAGCGAACCGGGGAGCTGTTTTTT. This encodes CASSQQRTGELFF.

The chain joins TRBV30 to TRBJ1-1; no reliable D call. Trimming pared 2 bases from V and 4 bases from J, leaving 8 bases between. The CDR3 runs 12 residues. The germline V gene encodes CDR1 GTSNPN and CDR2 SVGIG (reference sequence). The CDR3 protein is CAWSRESTEAFF. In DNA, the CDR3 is TGTGCCTGGAGTAGGGAGAGCACTGAAGCTTTCTTT.